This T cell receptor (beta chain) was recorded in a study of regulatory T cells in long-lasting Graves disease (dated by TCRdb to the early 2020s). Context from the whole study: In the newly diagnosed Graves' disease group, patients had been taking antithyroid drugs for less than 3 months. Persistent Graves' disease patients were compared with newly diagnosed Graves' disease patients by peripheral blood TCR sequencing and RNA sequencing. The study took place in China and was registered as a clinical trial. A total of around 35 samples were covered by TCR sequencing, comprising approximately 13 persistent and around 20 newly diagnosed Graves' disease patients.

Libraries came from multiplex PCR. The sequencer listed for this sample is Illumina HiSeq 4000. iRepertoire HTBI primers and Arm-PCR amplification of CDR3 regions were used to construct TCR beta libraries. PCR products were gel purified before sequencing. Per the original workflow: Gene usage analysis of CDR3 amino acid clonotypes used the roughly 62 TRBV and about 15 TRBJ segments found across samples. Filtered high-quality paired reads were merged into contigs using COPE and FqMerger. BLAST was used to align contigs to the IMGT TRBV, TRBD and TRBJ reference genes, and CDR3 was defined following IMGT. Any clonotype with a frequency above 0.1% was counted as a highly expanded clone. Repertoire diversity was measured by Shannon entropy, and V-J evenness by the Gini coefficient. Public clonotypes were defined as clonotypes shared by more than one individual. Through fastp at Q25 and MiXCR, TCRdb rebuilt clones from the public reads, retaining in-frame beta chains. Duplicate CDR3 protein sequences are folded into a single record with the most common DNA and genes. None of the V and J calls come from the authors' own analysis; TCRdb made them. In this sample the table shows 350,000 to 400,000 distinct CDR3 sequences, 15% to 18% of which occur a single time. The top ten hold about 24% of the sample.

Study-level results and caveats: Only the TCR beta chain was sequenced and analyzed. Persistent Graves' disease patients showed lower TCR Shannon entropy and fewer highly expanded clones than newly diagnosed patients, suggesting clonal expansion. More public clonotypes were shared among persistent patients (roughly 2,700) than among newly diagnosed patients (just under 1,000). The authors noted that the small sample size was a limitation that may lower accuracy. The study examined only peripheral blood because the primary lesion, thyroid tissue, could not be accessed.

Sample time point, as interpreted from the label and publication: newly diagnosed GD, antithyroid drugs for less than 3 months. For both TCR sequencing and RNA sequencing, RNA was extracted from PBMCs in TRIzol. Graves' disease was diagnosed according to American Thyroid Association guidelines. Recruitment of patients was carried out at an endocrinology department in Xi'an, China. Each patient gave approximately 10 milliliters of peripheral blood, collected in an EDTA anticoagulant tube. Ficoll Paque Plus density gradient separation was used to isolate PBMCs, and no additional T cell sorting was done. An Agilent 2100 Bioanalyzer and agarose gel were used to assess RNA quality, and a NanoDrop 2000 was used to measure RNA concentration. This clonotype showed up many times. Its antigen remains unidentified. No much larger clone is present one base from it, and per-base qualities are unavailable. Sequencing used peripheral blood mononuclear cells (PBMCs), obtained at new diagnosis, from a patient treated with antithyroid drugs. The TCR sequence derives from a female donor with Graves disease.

The CDR3 region: CASSFDSGGYNEQFF. The nucleotide sequence reads as follows: TGTGCCAGCAGCTTCGATAGCGGAGGGTACAATGAGCAGTTCTTC. Recombination connected TRBV11-2 to TRBJ2-1; a weak D assignment points to TRBD2 (6 bases agree). V was cut back by 3 bases and J by 4 bases, leaving a gap of 13 bases between them. The germline V gene yields SGHAT for CDR1 and FQNNGV for CDR2. The CDR3 goes from the cysteine to the phenylalanine over 15 residues. This entry keeps only the CDR3 DNA: 45 bases, framed from base 1.